Given below is one TCR beta chain in context. CDR1 is SGHNT and CDR2 is YYREEE in the germline V gene (reference sequence). The CDR3 is 12 residues long. V was clipped by 2 bases and J by 4 bases, with 5 bases between them. The sample is drawn from a study of blood T cell repertoires in COVID-19. Whole-study context: The United States, Italy and Spain supplied acute and convalescent COVID-19 samples. Nucleic acid was either cDNA or gDNA, and it came from T cells, B-cell-depleted T cells, or PBMCs.

Original processing methods: Amplification from reference gene primers served as the basis for estimated nucleated cell counts. This table comes from immunoSEQ multiplex PCR, and its TCRdb copy is limited to in-frame clones, with some not included. The DNA gave D and trimming, while V, J and clone size come from that table. This table has 20,000 to 30,000 clones, around 88% appearing once. The chain combines TRBV5-4 with TRBJ2-3; D remains unclear. The TCR originated in a human donor with active COVID-19. The donor label of this sample is uncertain. Specimen: peripheral blood. The DNA of the CDR3 is TGTGCCAGCAGCTTAGCGCCAGATACGCAGTATTTT. This gives the protein CASSLAPDTQYF.